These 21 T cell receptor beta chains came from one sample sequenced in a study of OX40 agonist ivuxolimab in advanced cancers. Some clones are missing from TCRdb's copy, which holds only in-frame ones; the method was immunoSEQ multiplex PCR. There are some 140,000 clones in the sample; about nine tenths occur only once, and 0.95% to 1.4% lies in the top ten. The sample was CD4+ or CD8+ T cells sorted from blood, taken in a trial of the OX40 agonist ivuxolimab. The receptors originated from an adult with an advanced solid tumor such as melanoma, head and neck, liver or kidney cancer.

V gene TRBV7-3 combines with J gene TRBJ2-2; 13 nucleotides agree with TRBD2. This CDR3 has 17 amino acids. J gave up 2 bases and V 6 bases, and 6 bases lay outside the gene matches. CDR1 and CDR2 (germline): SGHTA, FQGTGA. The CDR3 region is CASSGQGLAGNTGELFF. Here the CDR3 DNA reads TGTGCCAGCAGTGGACAGGGACTAGCGGGAAACACCGGGGAGCTGTTTTTT.

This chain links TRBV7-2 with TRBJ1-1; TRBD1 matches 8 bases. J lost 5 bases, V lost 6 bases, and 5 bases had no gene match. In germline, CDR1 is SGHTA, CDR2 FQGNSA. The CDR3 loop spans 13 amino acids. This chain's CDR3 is CASSSGGATEAFF. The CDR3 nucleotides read TGTGCCAGCAGTTCAGGGGGCGCGACTGAAGCTTTCTTT. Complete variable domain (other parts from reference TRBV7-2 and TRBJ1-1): GAGVSQSPSNKVTEKGKDVELRCDPISGHTALYWYRQSLGQGLEFLIYFQGNSAPDKSGLPSDRFSAERTGGSVSTLTIQRTQQEDSAVYLCASSSGGATEAFFGQGTRLTVV.

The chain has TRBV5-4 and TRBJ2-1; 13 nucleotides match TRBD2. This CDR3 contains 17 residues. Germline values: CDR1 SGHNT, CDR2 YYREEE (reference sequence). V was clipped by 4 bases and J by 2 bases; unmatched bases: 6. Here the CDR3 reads CASSPAGTSGAYNEQFF. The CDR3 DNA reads TGTGCCAGCAGCCCTGCCGGGACTAGCGGGGCCTACAATGAGCAGTTCTTC.

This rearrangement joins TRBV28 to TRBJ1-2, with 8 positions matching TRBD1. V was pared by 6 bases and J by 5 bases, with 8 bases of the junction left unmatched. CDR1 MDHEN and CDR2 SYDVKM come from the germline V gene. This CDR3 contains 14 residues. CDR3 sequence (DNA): TGTGCCAGCAGATCGACAGGGGTAGAGTATGGCTACACCTTC. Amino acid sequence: CASRSTGVEYGYTF.

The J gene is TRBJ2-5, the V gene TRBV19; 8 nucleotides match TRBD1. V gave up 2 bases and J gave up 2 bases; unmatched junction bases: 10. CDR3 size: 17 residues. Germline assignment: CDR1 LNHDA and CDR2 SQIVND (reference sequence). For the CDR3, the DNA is TGTGCCAGTAGTATAAGGGGAGCTGGGACAGGTCAAGAGACCCAGTACTTC. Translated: CASSIRGAGTGQETQYF.

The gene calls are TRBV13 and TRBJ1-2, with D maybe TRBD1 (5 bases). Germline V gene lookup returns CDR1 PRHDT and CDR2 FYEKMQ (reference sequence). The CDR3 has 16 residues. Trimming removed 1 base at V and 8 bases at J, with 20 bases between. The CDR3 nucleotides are TGTGCCAGCAGCTTAGCTCCGGCAGGGAATGATGGCGGCTACACCTTC. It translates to CASSLAPAGNDGGYTF. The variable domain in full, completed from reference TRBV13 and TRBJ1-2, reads AAGVIQSPRHLIKEKRETATLKCYPIPRHDTVYWYQQGPGQDPQFLISFYEKMQSDKGSIPDRFSAQQFSDYHSELNMSSLELGDSALYFCASSLAPAGNDGGYTFGSGTRLTVV.

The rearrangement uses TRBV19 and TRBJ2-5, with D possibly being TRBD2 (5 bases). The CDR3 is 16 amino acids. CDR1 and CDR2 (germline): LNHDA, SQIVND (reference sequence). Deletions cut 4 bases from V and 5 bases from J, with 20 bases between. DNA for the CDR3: TGTGCCAGTAGTAATCGGCAGACCGGGGTTTCGGAGACCCAGTACTTC. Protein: CASSNRQTGVSETQYF. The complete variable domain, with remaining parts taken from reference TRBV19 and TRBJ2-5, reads DGGITQSPKYLFRKEGQNVTLSCEQNLNHDAMYWYRQDPGQGLRLIYYSQIVNDFQKGDIAEGYSVSREKKESFPLTVTSAQKNPTAFYLCASSNRQTGVSETQYFGPGTRLLVL.

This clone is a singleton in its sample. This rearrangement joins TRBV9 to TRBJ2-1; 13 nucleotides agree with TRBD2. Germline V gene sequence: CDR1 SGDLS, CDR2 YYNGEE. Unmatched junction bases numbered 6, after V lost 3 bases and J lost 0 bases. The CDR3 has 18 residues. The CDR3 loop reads CASSERTSGSSSYNEQFF. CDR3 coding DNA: TGTGCCAGCAGCGAGAGGACTAGCGGGAGCAGCTCCTACAATGAGCAGTTCTTC.

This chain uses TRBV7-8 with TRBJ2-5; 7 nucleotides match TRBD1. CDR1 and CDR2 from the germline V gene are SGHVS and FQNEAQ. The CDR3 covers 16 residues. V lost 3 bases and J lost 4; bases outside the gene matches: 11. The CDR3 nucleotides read TGTGCCAGCAGCTTCAATCCCGTGACAGGGCGAGAGACCCAGTACTTC. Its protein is CASSFNPVTGRETQYF.

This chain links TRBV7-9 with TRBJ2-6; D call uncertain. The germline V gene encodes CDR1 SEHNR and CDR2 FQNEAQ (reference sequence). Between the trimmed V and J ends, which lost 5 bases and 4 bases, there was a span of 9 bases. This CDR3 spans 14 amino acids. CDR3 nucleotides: TGTGCCAGCAGCCTGACTCAGGGGGCCAACGTCCTGACTTTC. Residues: CASSLTQGANVLTF.

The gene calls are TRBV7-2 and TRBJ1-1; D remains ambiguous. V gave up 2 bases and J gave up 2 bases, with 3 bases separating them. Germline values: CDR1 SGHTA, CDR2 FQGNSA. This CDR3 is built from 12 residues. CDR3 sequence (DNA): TGTGCCAGCAGCTTACTAAACACTGAAGCTTTCTTT. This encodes CASSLLNTEAFF.

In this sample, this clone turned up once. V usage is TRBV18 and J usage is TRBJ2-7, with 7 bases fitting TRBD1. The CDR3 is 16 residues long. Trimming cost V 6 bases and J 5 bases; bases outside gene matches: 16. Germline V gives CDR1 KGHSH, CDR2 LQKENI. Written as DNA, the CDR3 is TGTGCCAGCTCCCCAGACTCTACAGGGGCGGGCAACGAGCAGTACTTC. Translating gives CASSPDSTGAGNEQYF.

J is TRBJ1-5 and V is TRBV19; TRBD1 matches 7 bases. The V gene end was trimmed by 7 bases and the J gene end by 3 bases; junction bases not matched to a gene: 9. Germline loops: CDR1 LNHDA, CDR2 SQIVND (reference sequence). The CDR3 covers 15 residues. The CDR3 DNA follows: TGTGCCAGTATCCCGCGGGACAGCCTCAATCAGCCCCAGCATTTT. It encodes CASIPRDSLNQPQHF. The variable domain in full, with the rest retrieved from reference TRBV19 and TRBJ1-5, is DGGITQSPKYLFRKEGQNVTLSCEQNLNHDAMYWYRQDPGQGLRLIYYSQIVNDFQKGDIAEGYSVSREKKESFPLTVTSAQKNPTAFYLCASIPRDSLNQPQHFGDGTRLSIL.

The CDR3 coding sequence is TGTGCCAGCAGTTCCAGCTCCTATAATTCACCCCTCCACTTT. Protein: CASSSSSYNSPLHF. The chain has TRBV27 and TRBJ1-6, with unresolved D. Germline CDR1 MNHEY, CDR2 SMNVEV (reference sequence). The germline V and J ends were trimmed by 4 bases and 0 bases, with 4 bases remaining between them. The length of the CDR3 is 14 residues.

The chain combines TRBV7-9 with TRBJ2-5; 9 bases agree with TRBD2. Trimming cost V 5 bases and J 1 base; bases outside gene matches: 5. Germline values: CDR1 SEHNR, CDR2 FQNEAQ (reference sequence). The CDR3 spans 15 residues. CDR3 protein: CASSPSGVPQETQYF. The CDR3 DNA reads TGTGCCAGCAGCCCTAGCGGGGTACCCCAAGAGACCCAGTACTTC. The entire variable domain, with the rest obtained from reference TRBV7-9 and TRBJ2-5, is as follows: DTGVSQNPRHKITKRGQNVTFRCDPISEHNRLYWYRQTLGQGPEFLTYFQNEAQLEKSRLLSDRFSAERPKGSFSTLEIQRTEQGDSAMYLCASSPSGVPQETQYFGPGTRLLVL.

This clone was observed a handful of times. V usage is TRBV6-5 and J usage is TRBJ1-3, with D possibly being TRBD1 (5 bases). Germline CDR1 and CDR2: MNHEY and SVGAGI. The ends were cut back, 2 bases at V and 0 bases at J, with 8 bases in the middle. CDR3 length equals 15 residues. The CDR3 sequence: CASSYGGGSGNTIYF. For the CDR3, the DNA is TGTGCCAGCAGTTACGGGGGGGGCTCTGGAAACACCATATATTTT.

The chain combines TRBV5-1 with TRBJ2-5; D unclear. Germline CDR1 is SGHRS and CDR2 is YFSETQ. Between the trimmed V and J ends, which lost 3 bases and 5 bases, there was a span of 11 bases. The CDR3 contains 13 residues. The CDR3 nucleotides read TGCGCCAGCAGCTATGGGTCCTCCGAGACCCAGTACTTC. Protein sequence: CASSYGSSETQYF.

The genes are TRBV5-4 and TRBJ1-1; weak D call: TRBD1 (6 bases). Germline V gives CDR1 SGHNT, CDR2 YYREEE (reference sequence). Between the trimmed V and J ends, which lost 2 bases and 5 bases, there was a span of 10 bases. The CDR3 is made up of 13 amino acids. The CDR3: CASSFTGRTEAFF. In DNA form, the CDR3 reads TGTGCCAGCAGCTTCACAGGGAGGACTGAAGCTTTCTTT. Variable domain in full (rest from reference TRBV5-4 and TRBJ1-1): ETGVTQSPTHLIKTRGQQVTLRCSSQSGHNTVSWYQQALGQGPQFIFQYYREEENGRGNFPPRFSGLQFPNYSSELNVNALELDDSALYLCASSFTGRTEAFFGQGTRLTVV.

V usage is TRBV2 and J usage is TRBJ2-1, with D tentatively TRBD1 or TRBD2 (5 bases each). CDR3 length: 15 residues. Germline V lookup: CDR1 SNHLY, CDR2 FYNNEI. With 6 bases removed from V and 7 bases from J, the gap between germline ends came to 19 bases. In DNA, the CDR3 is TGTGCCAGCAGGGGGGACCGCTGGTTGGGGAATGAGCAGTTCTTC. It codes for CASRGDRWLGNEQFF.

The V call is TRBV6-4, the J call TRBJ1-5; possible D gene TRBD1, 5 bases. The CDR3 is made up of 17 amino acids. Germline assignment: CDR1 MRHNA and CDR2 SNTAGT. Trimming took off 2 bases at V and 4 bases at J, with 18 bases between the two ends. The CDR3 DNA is TGTGCCAGCAGTGACGGCACCACAGGCTATTCAAATCAGCCCCAGCATTTT. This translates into CASSDGTTGYSNQPQHF.

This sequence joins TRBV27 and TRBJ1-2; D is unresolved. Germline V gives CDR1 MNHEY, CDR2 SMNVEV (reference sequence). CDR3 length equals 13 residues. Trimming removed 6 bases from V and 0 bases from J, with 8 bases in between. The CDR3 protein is CASRPTTNYGYTF. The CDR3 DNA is TGTGCCAGCAGACCAACAACTAACTATGGCTACACCTTC.